The present T cell receptor beta chain was sequenced within a study of blood T cell repertoires in COVID-19. Overall study context: Sites across the United States, Italy and Spain contributed samples from acute and convalescent COVID-19. PBMCs, B-cell-depleted T cells, or T cells were the source of the cDNA or gDNA that made up the material.

Sequencing was performed with immunoSEQ multiplex PCR; in TCRdb, only in-frame clones are kept and a portion is missing. This sample has approximately 250,000 clones, with around four fifths found just once. Losses at the gene ends were 1 base for V and 1 base for J; bases not matched to a gene: 3. In germline, CDR1 is SEHNR, CDR2 FQNEAQ (reference sequence). This CDR3 has 16 amino acids. Sequencing was done on a sample of peripheral blood. The chain links TRBV7-9 to TRBJ1-1; 10 bases fit TRBD1. The clonotype originates from a man aged 50-60 years with acute or convalescent COVID-19. CDR3 DNA: TGTGCCAGCAGCTTAGATCGGGACAGGGGGAACACTGAAGCTTTCTTT. Its translation is CASSLDRDRGNTEAFF.